This T cell receptor (beta chain) was sequenced during a study of cytomegalovirus exposure and HLA in healthy donors. PCR employed 60 Vbeta and 13 Jbeta primers. Repertoires were generated with immunoSEQ multiplex PCR, while TCRdb's copy carries only in-frame clones and drops some. In the table there are about 150,000 clones, less than 85% of which are singletons. Healthy bone marrow donors made up the cohort. The table lists this clone with a few counts. The CDR3 is made up of 16 amino acids. With V trimmed by 3 bases and J by 0 bases, 3 bases remained unmatched. Germline V CDR1 and CDR2: LGHNA, YNFKEQ.

This TCR came from a woman in her sixties in good health and CMV-seropositive. The specimen sequenced was PBMCs. This rearrangement joins TRBV4-2 to TRBJ2-3; 10 bases align to TRBD2. The CDR3 sequence: CASSQGLALSTDTQYF. In DNA form, the CDR3 reads TGTGCCAGCAGCCAGGGACTAGCGCTTAGCACAGATACGCAGTATTTT.